The sequence of this T cell receptor beta chain was determined in a study of OX40 agonist ivuxolimab in advanced cancers. Study observations and caveats: In a subset of nonresponders, normalized T-cell clonal expansion was also low.

Assay: immunoSEQ multiplex PCR; the TCRdb copy retains only in-frame clones and omits some. The sample yields tens of thousands of clones, 84% seen once. As for this clone: Its antigen is currently unknown.

Germline CDR1 LNHNV, CDR2 YYDKDF (reference sequence). Trimming stripped 0 bases from V and 9 bases from J, with 12 bases between. This CDR3 has 13 amino acids. The sample in question was CD4+ or CD8+ T cells sorted from blood, obtained in a trial of the OX40 agonist ivuxolimab. The chain links TRBV15 to TRBJ2-7; D tentatively fits TRBD1 or TRBD2 (5 bases each). This receptor was taken from an adult with an advanced solid tumor such as melanoma, head and neck, liver or kidney cancer. The CDR3 protein is CATSREHGGVQYF. CDR3 nucleotide sequence: TGTGCCACCAGCAGAGAACATGGGGGAGTGCAGTACTTC.